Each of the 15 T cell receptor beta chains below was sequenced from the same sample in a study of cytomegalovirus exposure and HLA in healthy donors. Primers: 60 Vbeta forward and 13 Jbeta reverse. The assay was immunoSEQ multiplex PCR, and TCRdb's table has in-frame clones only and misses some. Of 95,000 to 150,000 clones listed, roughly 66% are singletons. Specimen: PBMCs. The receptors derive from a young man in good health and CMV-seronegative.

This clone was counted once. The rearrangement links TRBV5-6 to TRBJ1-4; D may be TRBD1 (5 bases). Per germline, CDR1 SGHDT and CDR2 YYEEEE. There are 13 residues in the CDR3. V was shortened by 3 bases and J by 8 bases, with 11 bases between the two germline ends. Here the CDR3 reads CASSWGLGEKLFF. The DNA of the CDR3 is TGTGCCAGCAGCTGGGGACTTGGAGAAAAACTGTTTTTT.

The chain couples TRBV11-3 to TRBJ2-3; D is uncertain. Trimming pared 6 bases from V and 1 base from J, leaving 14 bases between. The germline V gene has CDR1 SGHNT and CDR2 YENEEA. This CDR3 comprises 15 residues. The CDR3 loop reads CASSPRRSGTDTQYF. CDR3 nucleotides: TGTGCCAGCAGTCCACGGAGATCGGGCACAGATACGCAGTATTTT.

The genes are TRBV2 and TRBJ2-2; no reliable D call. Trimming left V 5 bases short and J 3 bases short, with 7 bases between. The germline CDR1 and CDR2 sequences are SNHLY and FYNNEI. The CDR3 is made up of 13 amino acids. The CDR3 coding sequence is TGTGCCAGCAGTCCTGTCTACACCGGGGAGCTGTTTTTT. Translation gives CASSPVYTGELFF.

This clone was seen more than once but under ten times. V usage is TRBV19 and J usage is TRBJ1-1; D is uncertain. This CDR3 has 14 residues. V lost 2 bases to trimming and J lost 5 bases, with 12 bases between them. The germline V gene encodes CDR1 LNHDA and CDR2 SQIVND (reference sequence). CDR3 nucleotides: TGTGCCAGTAGTATACCGACTGAGGTTACTGAAGCTTTCTTT. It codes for CASSIPTEVTEAFF.

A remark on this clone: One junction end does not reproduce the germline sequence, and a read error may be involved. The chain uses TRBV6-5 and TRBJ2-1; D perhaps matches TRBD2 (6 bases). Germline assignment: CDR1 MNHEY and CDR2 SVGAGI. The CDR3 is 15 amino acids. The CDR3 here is CASSDSTGTHNEQFF. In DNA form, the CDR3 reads TGTGCCAGCAGTGACTCCACCGGGACTCACAATGAGCAGTTCTTC.

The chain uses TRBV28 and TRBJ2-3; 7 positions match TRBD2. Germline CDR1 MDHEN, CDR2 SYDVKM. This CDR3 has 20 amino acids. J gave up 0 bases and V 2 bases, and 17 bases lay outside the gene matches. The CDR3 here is CASSLIPVGRSGKSTDTQYF. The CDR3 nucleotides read TGTGCCAGCAGTTTAATCCCCGTGGGGAGAAGCGGGAAGAGCACAGATACGCAGTATTTT.

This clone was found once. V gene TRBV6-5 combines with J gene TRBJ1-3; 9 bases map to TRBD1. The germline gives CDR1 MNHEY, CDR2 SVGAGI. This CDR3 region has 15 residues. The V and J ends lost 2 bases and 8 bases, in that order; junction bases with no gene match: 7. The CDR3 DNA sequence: TGTGCCAGCAGTTACGGGACAGGGTCTCGATACACCATATATTTT. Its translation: CASSYGTGSRYTIYF.

The chain's CDR3 is CASRIFGGVGYGYTF. The CDR3 DNA reads as TGTGCCAGCAGGATCTTTGGGGGGGTTGGCTATGGCTACACCTTC. The chain links TRBV28 to TRBJ1-2; D is possibly TRBD1 (5 bases). V was clipped by 6 bases and J by 4 bases, with 18 bases between them. The CDR3 has 15 residues. In germline, CDR1 is MDHEN, CDR2 SYDVKM.

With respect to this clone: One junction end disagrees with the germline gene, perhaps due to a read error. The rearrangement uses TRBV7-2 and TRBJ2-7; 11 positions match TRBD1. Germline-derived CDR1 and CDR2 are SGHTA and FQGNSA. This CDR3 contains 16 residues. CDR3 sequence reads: CARSIQGQGVSYEQYF. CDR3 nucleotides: TGTGCCCGCAGTATCCAGGGACAGGGGGTGTCCTACGAGCAGTACTTC. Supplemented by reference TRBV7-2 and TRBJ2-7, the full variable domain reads GAGVSQSPSNKVTEKGKDVELRCDPISGHTALYWYRQSLGQGLEFLIYFQGNSAPDKSGLPSDRFSAERTGGSVSTLTIQRTQQEDSAVYLCARSIQGQGVSYEQYFGPGTRLTVT.

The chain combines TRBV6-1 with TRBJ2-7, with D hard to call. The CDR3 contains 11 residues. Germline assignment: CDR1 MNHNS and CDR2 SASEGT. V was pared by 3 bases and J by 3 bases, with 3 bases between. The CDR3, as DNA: TGTGCCAGCAGTGAGAGCTACGAGCAGTACTTC. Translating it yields CASSESYEQYF.

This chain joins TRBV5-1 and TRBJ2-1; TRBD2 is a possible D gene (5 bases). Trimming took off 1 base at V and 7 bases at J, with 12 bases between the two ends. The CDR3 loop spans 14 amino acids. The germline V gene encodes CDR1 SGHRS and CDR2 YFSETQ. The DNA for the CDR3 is TGCGCCAGCAGCTTGTCTCCAGCGGAGAATGAGCAGTTCTTC. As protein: CASSLSPAENEQFF.

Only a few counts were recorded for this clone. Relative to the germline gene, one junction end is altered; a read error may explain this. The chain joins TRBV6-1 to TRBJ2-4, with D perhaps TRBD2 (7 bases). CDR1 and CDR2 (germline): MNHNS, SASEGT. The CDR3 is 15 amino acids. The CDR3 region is CASSGAGRGKSIQYF. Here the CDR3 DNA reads TGTGCCAGCAGTGGGGCAGGGAGGGGGAAAAGCATTCAGTACTTC.

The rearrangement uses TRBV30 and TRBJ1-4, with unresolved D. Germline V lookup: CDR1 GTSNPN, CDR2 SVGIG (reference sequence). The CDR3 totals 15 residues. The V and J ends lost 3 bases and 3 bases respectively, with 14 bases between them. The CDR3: CAWRLANHPNEKLFF. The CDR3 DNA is TGTGCCTGGAGGTTAGCGAACCACCCTAATGAAAAACTGTTTTTT.

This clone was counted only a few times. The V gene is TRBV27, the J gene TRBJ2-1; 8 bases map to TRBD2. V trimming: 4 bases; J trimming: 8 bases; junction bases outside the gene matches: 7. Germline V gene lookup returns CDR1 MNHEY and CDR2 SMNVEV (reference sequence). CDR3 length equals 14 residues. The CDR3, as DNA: TGTGCCAGCAGTTCCGGGACTAGAGTCTATGAGCAGTTCTTC. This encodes CASSSGTRVYEQFF.

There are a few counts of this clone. The CDR3: CASTKSNGYTF. The CDR3 region has the DNA TGTGCCAGCACAAAAAGCAATGGCTACACCTTC. The rearrangement uses TRBV2 and TRBJ1-2; D uncertain. CDR1 and CDR2 from the germline V gene are SNHLY and FYNNEI. This CDR3 has 11 residues. The V and J ends lost 7 bases and 6 bases respectively, with 9 bases between them.